The clone carrying this TCR beta chain came up a few times. No antigen is known for it. The data were taken from a study of response to subunit inactivated influenza vaccine. TCRdb processed the RT-PCR reads anew with MiXCR; each CDR3 protein has one entry. The table shows over 800,000 distinct CDR3 sequences, with 20% to 25% occurring only once. Overall study results and limits: A suggestion made by the authors is that each seasonal influenza vaccination recruits few new T cells.

Germline loops: CDR1 MNHNS, CDR2 SASEGT. This CDR3 contains 13 residues. The V end lost 3 bases, the J end lost 4 bases, and 9 bases lay between the germline ends. Sample: PBMCs from blood, taken more than 4 days after vaccination. The sequence was collected from a man aged 50 to 60 who received an inactivated influenza vaccine. This chain links TRBV6-1 with TRBJ1-1; no definite D call. The CDR3 loop reads CASSDRIGTEAFF. CDR3 in DNA: TGTGCCAGCAGTGACAGGATTGGCACTGAAGCTTTCTTT.